This TCR beta chain was recorded in a study of blood T cell repertoires in COVID-19. Across the study: T cells, B-cell-depleted T cells, or PBMCs supplied cDNA or gDNA.

Some clones are missing from TCRdb's copy, which holds only in-frame ones; the method was immunoSEQ multiplex PCR. The top ten hold 1.5% to 2% of the sample, which has about 290,000 clones, roughly nine tenths seen once. This CDR3 comprises 17 residues. Germline trimming cut 4 bases from V and 3 bases from J; bases unmatched to any gene: 10. From germline, CDR1 is MGHRA and CDR2 YSYEKL. The specimen sequenced was PBMCs or T cells enriched from blood (not recorded which). The sequence derives from a woman between 35 and 50 years old who had recovered from COVID-19. The chain uses TRBV4-1 and TRBJ1-5, with 9 bases identical to TRBD1. The CDR3 loop is CASSREDRGKNNQPQHF. The CDR3 nucleotides are TGCGCCAGCAGCCGGGAGGACAGGGGAAAAAACAATCAGCCCCAGCATTTT.